Here is one T cell receptor (beta chain) with its context. This clonotype has just a few counts. Its antigen is currently not known. No quality values exist for individual bases; no much larger clone is one base distant. The data were taken from a study of blood T cells in healthy people across ages (dated by TCRdb to 2014 to 2015). Some background on the complete study: In model experiments, template switching captured about one uniquely barcoded TCR beta cDNA molecule for every two T cells. To track age-related changes in TCR beta repertoire diversity, the study relied on deep sequencing normalized with unique cDNA molecular identifiers. Donors of different ages were randomly distributed across sequencing lanes to avoid experimental bias. Four age groups were formed from the donors: young (average approximately 15 years), middle-aged (approximately 39), aged (62) and long-lived (about 80). For two donors (one aged 18 to 30 and one aged 80 or older), the study analyzed two additional independent replicas of 1 million unique cDNA reads from the same blood draw. The paper's findings and limits, for the study overall: Estimates of total diversity based on one million sequenced T cells were regarded as lower bounds and as underestimates. Because donor CMV infection status was unknown, age-related changes in expanded clonotypes were potentially confounded. Observed TCR beta diversity per million T cells fell roughly linearly with age, and a significant reduction was already apparent by age approximately 41. A strong correlation was found between observed TCR beta diversity and the percentage of naive T cells measured by flow cytometry. Compared with the aged group, more naive CD4+ T cells, fewer expanded clones and increased TCR diversity were shown by the long-lived group, suggesting age selection. Bulk unsorted PBMC profiling prevented conclusive comparison of naive and antigen-experienced compartments.

The donors were a few dozen Caucasian individuals from Russia, aged 6 to 90 years, who were systemically healthy. Each donor gave around 9.9 milliliters of peripheral blood, collected into EDTA-treated Vacutainer tubes. Ficoll-Paque density-gradient centrifugation was used to isolate PBMCs, with at least 7 million per sample. Trizol reagent was used to extract total RNA from the PBMCs, yielding at least 6 micrograms per sample. The percentages of naive CD45RAhigh/CD27high T cells were determined by flow cytometry on a PBMC aliquot from every donor. To prepare the library, 5' RACE was applied. Sequencing took place on an Illumina HiSeq 2500. The second PCR ran for roughly 7 to 11 cycles and used a J-beta primer mix along with a sample-barcoded 5' primer. A template-switch 5' adaptor carrying 12 random nucleotides introduced a unique molecular identifier onto each TCR beta cDNA molecule. Each sample yielded at least 2.5 million CDR3-containing paired-end reads. The Mint cDNA synthesis kit, primed by a TRBC-specific oligonucleotide, was used to synthesize first-strand cDNA from all RNA. Following uracil-DNA glycosylase treatment, a first 18-cycle PCR with universal primers M1SS and BC2_uni_R was performed on all cDNA. In the authors' own workflow: Normalization of each sample was performed by random selection of 1 million high-quality reads, each carrying a distinct molecular identifier. Reads sharing molecular identifiers were discarded rather than binned into consensus sequences. MiTCR, run with a Q25 quality threshold and the strictest error-elimination algorithm, handled CDR3 identification, clonotype clustering and error correction. A nonparametric unseen species model with Euler transformation was used to estimate lower-bound total TCR beta diversity. TCRdb trimmed the raw reads at Q25, called clones with MiXCR and kept productive beta chains. Rows with one shared CDR3 protein collapse into an entry with the most common genes and DNA. TCRdb's processing, not the study's, gives the V and J calls here. The sample yields approximately 670,000 distinct CDR3 sequences; approximately 40% were counted once. 25% to 30% of the sample is held by the ten biggest clonotypes.

The source is an elderly man in good health. The sequenced sample was blood.

This receptor carries the CDR3 CSAVLTWGTDTQYF. The nucleotide sequence is given as TGCAGTGCGGTCCTCACGTGGGGCACAGATACGCAGTATTTT. The V gene is TRBV20-1 and the J gene is TRBJ2-3; too little of a D gene remains to name it. V and J lose 6 bases and 1 base, and a span of 14 bases separates them. Via the germline V gene (reference sequence), CDR1 is DFQATT and CDR2 SNEGSKA. From its cysteine to its phenylalanine, the CDR3 spans 14 amino acids. Left in the record is the CDR3 DNA by itself, 42 bases read in frame from the first base.